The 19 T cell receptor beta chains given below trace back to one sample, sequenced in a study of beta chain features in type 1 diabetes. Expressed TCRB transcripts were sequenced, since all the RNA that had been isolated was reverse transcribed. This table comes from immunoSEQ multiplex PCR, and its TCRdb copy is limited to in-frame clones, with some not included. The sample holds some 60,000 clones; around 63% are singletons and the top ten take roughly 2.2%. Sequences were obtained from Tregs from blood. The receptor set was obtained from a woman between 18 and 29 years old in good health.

The CDR3 sequence: CASSQGGQGDQPQHF. CDR3 DNA sequence: TGTGCCAGCAGTCAAGGGGGACAGGGCGATCAGCCCCAGCATTTT. The genes are TRBV25-1 and TRBJ1-5; 9 nucleotides match TRBD1. Germline loops: CDR1 MGHDK, CDR2 SYGVNS. This CDR3 has 15 amino acids. V gave up 5 bases and J gave up 5 bases; unmatched junction bases: 7. Full variable domain (missing parts from reference TRBV25-1 and TRBJ1-5): EADIYQTPRYLVIGTGKKITLECSQTMGHDKMYWYQQDPGMELHLIHYSYGVNSTEKGDLSSESTVSRIRTEHFPLTLESARPSHTSQYLCASSQGGQGDQPQHFGDGTRLSIL.

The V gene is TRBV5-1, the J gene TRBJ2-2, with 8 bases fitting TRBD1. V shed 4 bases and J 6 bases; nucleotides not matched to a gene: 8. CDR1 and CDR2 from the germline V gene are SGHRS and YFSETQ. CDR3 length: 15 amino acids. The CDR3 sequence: CASSARQGSSGELFF. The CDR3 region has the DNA TGCGCCAGCAGCGCTCGACAGGGGAGCTCCGGGGAGCTGTTTTTT.

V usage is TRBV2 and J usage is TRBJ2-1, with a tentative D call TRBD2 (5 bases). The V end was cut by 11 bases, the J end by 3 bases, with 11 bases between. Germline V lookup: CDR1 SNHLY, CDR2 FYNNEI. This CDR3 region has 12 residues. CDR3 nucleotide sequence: TGTGCCTCCAGCGGTCTCTACAATGAGCAGTTCTTC. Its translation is CASSGLYNEQFF.

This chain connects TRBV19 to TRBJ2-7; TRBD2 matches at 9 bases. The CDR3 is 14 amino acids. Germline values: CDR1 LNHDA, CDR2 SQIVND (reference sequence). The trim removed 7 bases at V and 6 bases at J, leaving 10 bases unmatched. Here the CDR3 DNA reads TGTGCCAGTAAGGCGGCGGGAGGGCACGGCGAGCAGTACTTC. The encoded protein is CASKAAGGHGEQYF.

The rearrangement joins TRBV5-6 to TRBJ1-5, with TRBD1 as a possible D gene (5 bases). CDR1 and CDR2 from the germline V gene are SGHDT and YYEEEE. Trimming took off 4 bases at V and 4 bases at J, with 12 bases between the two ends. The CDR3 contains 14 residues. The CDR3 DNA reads TGTGCCAGCAGCCGCCGGGGGAGAAATCAGCCCCAGCATTTT. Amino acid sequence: CASSRRGRNQPQHF.

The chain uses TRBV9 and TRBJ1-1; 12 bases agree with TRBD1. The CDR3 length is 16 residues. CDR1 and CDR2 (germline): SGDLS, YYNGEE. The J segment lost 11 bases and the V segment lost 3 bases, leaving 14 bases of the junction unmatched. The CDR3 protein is CASSAYLGQGASRAFF. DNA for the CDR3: TGTGCCAGCAGCGCGTATTTGGGACAGGGGGCGAGTCGGGCTTTCTTT. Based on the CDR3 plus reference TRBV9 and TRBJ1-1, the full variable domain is DSGVTQTPKHLITATGQRVTLRCSPRSGDLSVYWYQQSLDQGLQFLIQYYNGEERAKGNILERFSAQQFPDLHSELNLSSLELGDSALYFCASSAYLGQGASRAFFGQGTRLTVV.

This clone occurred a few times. The CDR3 bases are TGCGCCAGCAGCCCACTAGCGGGGGACTACAATGAGCAGTTCTTC. This codes for CASSPLAGDYNEQFF. The chain uses TRBV5-1 and TRBJ2-1; 11 bases line up with TRBD2. Trimming at V came to 4 bases and at J to 3 bases, leaving 3 bases not matched to a gene. The germline V gene has CDR1 SGHRS and CDR2 YFSETQ. The CDR3 is 15 residues long. Variable domain in full (rest from reference TRBV5-1 and TRBJ2-1): KAGVTQTPRYLIKTRGQQVTLSCSPISGHRSVSWYQQTPGQGLQFLFEYFSETQRNKGNFPGRFSGRQFSNSRSEMNVSTLELGDSALYLCASSPLAGDYNEQFFGPGTRLTVL.

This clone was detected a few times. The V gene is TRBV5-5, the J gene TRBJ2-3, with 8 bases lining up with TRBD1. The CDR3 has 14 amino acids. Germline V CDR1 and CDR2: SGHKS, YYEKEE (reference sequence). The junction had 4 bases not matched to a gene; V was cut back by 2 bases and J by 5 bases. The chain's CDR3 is CASSFQGAGDTQYF. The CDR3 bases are TGTGCCAGCAGCTTCCAGGGGGCTGGAGATACGCAGTATTTT.

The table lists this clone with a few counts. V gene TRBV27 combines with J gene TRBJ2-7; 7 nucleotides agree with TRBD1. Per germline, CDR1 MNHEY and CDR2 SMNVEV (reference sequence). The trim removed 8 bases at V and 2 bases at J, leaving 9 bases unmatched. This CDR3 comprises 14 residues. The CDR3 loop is CASRDRVIPYEQYF. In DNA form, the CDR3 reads TGTGCCAGCCGAGACAGGGTTATTCCCTACGAGCAGTACTTC.

CDR3 nucleotides: TGTGCCAGCAGACCGGGACAGAACACCGGGGAGCTGTTTTTT. It codes for CASRPGQNTGELFF. The chain uses TRBV2 and TRBJ2-2, with TRBD1 as a possible D gene (6 bases). V gave up 6 bases and J gave up 1 base, with 9 bases separating them. Germline V CDR1 and CDR2: SNHLY, FYNNEI. The CDR3 is made up of 14 amino acids.

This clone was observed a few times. The CDR3 loop reads CASSATGTSGNEQFF. In nucleotides, the CDR3 is TGTGCCAGCAGCGCCACCGGGACTAGCGGGAATGAGCAGTTCTTC. This chain joins TRBV9 and TRBJ2-1; 12 bases agree with TRBD2. The CDR3 is 15 amino acids. The J segment lost 7 bases and the V segment lost 3 bases, leaving 5 bases of the junction unmatched. CDR1 and CDR2 (germline): SGDLS, YYNGEE.

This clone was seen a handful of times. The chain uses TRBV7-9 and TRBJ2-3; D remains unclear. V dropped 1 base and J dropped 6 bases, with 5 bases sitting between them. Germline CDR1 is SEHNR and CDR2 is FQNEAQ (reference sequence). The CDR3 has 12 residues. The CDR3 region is CASSLGADTQYF. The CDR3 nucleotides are TGTGCCAGCAGCTTAGGTGCGGATACGCAGTATTTT.

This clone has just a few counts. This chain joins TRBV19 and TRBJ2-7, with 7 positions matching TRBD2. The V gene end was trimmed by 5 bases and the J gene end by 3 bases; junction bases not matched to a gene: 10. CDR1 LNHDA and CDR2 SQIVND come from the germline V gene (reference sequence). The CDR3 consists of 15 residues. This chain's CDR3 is CASSDPGLPYYEQYF. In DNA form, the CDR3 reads TGTGCCAGTAGTGATCCGGGACTACCTTACTACGAGCAGTACTTC.

CDR3 sequence: CASQISGDAGELFF. The CDR3 nucleotides read TGTGCCAGCCAAATTAGCGGCGATGCCGGGGAGCTGTTTTTT. V usage is TRBV5-4 and J usage is TRBJ2-2; tentatively, D is TRBD2 (6 bases). V lost 7 bases, J lost 6 bases, and 16 bases lay in between. The CDR3 sequence is 14 residues long. Per germline, CDR1 SGHNT and CDR2 YYREEE (reference sequence).

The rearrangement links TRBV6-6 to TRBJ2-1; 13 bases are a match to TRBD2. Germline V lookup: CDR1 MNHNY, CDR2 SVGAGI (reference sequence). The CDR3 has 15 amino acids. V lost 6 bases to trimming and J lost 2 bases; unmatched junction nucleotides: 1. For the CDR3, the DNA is TGTGCCAGCAGACTAGCGGGAGGGCCCTACAATGAGCAGTTCTTC. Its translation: CASRLAGGPYNEQFF.

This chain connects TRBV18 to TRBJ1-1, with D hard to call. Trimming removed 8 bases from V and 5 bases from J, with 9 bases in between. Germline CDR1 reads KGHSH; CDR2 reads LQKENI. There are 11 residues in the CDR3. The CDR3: CASTGDTEAFF. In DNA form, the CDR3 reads TGTGCCAGCACCGGGGATACTGAAGCTTTCTTT.

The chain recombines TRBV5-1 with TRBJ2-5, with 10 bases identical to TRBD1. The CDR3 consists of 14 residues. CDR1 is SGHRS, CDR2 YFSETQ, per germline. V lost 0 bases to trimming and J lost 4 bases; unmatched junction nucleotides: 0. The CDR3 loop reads CASSLGTGGETQYF. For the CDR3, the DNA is TGCGCCAGCAGCTTGGGGACAGGGGGAGAGACCCAGTACTTC.

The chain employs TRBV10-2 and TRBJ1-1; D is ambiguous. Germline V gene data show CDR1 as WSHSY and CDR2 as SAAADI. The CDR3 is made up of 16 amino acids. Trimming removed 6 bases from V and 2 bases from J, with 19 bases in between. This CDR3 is CASSQSPIPLNTEAFF. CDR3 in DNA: TGCGCCAGCAGCCAGTCCCCAATTCCCCTCAACACTGAAGCTTTCTTT.

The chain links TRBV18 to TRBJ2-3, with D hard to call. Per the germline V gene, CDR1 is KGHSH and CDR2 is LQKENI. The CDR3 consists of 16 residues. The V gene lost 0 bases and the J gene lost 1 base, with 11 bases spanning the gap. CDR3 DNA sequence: TGTGCCAGCTCACCACCGACGACTCTGCGCACAGATACGCAGTATTTT. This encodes CASSPPTTLRTDTQYF.